Following are 8 T cell receptor beta chains from one sample sequenced in a study of CXCR3-negative and CXCR3-positive naive CD8 T cells. UMI-labeled TRB cDNA libraries were prepared by 5' RACE. TCRdb reprocessed the 5' RACE reads and keeps a single row for each CDR3 protein, giving no DNA. Recorded for this sample: about 62,000 distinct CDR3 sequences. Sequencing input: naive CXCR3- CD8+ T cells from blood. Stated subset: CD45RO-CCR7+CD27+CD95- naive CD8+ T cells lacking CXCR3 (TNR3-). The receptor set was obtained from a human donor in good health. Some clones in this sample may be carry-over from other donors' samples.

J is TRBJ2-7 and V is TRBV7-9; TCRdb outputs TRBD2, but without DNA this stays unchecked. The V gene's germline CDR1 is SEHNR and CDR2 FQNEAQ (reference sequence). The CDR3 runs 17 residues. This CDR3 is CASERLAGDPNSYEQYF. The complete variable domain, with remaining parts taken from reference TRBV7-9 and TRBJ2-7, reads DTGVSQNPRHKITKRGQNVTFRCDPISEHNRLYWYRQTLGQGPEFLTYFQNEAQLEKSRLLSDRFSAERPKGSFSTLEIQRTEQGDSAMYLCASERLAGDPNSYEQYFGPGTRLTVT.

The rearrangement links TRBV7-6 to TRBJ2-1; TCRdb picks TRBD1, but there is no DNA to check that call. CDR3 size: 14 residues. Germline V gene lookup returns CDR1 SGHVS and CDR2 FNYEAQ. Here the CDR3 reads CASSFGQEVDEQFF. The variable domain in full, completed from reference TRBV7-6 and TRBJ2-1, reads GAGVSQSPRYKVTKRGQDVALRCDPISGHVSLYWYRQALGQGPEFLTYFNYEAQQDKSGLPNDRFSAERPEGSISTLTIQRTEQRDSAMYRCASSFGQEVDEQFFGPGTRLTVL.

The genes are TRBV6-4 and TRBJ2-7; TCRdb returns TRBD2, unconfirmable since there is no DNA. The CDR3 totals 21 residues. Germline loops: CDR1 MRHNA, CDR2 SNTAGT. The chain's CDR3 is CASSDSGLAGGLIPKSYEQYF.

The chain has TRBV20-1 and TRBJ2-5; TCRdb indicates TRBD2, and absent DNA this call remains unverified. CDR3 length equals 15 residues. The germline gives CDR1 DFQATT, CDR2 SNEGSKA (reference sequence). CDR3: CSARAGLAESETQYF.

This chain connects TRBV29-1 to TRBJ1-1; with no DNA, the TCRdb D assignment of TRBD1 cannot be verified. The CDR3 has 14 amino acids. Germline-derived CDR1 and CDR2 are SQVTM and ANQGSEA. This chain's CDR3 is CSADGTEGNTEAFF.

The chain carries TRBV10-3 and TRBJ2-7. CDR1 ENHRY and CDR2 SYGVKD come from the germline V gene. The length of the CDR3 is 15 residues. The CDR3: CAISESTGDPYEQYF.

V gene TRBV29-1 combines with J gene TRBJ2-3; TCRdb picks TRBD2, but there is no DNA to check that call. Germline CDR1 reads SQVTM; CDR2 reads ANQGSEA. The CDR3 sequence is 15 residues long. CDR3 sequence: CSADWMGQVTDTQYF.

V is TRBV7-6 and J is TRBJ2-2. CDR1 is SGHVS and CDR2 is FNYEAQ in the germline V gene. The CDR3 sequence is 17 residues long. CDR3 amino acids: CASSLYRNVGFTGELFF.